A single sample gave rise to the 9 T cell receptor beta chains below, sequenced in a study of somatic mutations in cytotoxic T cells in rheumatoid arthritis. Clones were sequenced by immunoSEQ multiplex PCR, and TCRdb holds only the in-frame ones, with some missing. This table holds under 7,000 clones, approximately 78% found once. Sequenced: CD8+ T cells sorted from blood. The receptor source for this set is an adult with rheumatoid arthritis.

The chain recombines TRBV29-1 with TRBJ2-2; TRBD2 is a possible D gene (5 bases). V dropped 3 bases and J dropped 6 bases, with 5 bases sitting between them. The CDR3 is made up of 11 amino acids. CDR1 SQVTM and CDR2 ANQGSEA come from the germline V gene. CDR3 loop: CSVEEAGELFF. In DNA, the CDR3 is TGCAGCGTTGAGGAGGCCGGGGAGCTGTTTTTT.

CDR3 region: CASSQEDTGDEQFF. CDR3 DNA sequence: TGCGCCAGCAGCCAAGAAGACACAGGGGATGAGCAGTTCTTC. The J gene is TRBJ2-1, the V gene TRBV4-1, with 7 bases aligning to TRBD1. The CDR3 covers 14 residues. Germline CDR1 and CDR2: MGHRA and YSYEKL. With 0 bases clipped from V and 8 bases from J, the junction kept 4 bases outside the gene matches.

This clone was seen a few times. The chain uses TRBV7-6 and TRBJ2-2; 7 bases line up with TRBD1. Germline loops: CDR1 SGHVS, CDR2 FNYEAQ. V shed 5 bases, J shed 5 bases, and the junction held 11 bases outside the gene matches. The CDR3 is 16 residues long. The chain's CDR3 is CASSPTGTEDTGELFF. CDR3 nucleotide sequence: TGTGCCAGCAGCCCTACCGGGACAGAAGATACCGGGGAGCTGTTTTTT.

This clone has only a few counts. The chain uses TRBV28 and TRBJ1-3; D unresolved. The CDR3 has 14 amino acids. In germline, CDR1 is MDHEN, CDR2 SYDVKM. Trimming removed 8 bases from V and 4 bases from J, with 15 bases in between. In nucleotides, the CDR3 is TGTGCCAGCGGACCCTTCGAGTCCGGAAACACCATATATTTT. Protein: CASGPFESGNTIYF.

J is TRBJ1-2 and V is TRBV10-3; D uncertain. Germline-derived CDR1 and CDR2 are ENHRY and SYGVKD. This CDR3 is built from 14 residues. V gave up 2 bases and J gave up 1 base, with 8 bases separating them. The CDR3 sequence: CAISEGSGNYGYTF. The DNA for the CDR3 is TGTGCCATCAGTGAGGGTAGCGGTAACTATGGCTACACCTTC.

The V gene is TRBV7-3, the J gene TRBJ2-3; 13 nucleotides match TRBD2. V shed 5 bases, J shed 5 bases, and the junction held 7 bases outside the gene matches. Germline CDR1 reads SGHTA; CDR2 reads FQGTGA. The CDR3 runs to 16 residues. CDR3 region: CASSPTSGGALDTQYF. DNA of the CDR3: TGTGCCAGCAGCCCAACTAGCGGGGGGGCATTAGATACGCAGTATTTT.

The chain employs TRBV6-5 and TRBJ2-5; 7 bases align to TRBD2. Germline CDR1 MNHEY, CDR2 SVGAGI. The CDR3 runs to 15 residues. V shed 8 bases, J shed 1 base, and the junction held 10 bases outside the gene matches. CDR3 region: CASGLPGGFQETQYF. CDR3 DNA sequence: TGTGCCAGCGGGCTTCCCGGGGGGTTCCAAGAGACCCAGTACTTC.

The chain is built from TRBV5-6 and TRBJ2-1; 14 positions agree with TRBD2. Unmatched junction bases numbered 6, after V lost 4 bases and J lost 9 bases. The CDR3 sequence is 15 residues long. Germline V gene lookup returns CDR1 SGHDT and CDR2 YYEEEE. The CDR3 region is CASSPTSGGVGEQFF. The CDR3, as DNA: TGTGCCAGCAGCCCGACTAGCGGGGGGGTGGGTGAGCAGTTCTTC. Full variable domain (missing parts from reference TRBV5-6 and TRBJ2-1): DAGVTQSPTHLIKTRGQQVTLRCSPKSGHDTVSWYQQALGQGPQFIFQYYEEEERQRGNFPDRFSGHQFPNYSSELNVNALLLGDSALYLCASSPTSGGVGEQFFGPGTRLTVL.

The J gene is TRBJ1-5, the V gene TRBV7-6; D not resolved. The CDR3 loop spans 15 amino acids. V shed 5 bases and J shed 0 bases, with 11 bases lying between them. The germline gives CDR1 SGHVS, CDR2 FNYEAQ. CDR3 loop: CASSPDPISNQPQHF. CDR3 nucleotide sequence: TGTGCCAGCAGCCCCGACCCTATTAGCAATCAGCCCCAGCATTTT.